The rows below give T cell receptor beta chains drawn from one sample of a study of human T cells and chemical hapten exposure. TCRdb ran MiXCR on the RACE reads and lists one entry per CDR3 protein. In the table there are about 350,000 distinct CDR3 sequences, about 6.9% of which are singletons. This specimen consisted of whole blood, obtained in connection with sensitization to the hapten diphenylcyclopropenone (DPC). The receptors were gathered from a woman in her late teens or twenties with alopecia areata. Some clones in this sample may be carry-over from other donors' samples. The CDR3 runs from the conserved cysteine through the conserved F or W. Fields, in order: V gene, J gene, CDR3 length, CDR3 protein.

>TRBV7-9|TRBJ1-4|16
CASSPWRGAGGEKLFF
>TRBV28|TRBJ1-5|16
CASSSSGGAGNQPQHF
>TRBV29-1|TRBJ2-7|13
CSVEPQGGYEQYF
>TRBV12-3/TRBV12-4|TRBJ1-6|13
CASSLWEVGALHF
>TRBV3-1|TRBJ1-2|16
CASSQEALGQTYGYTF
>TRBV7-7|TRBJ2-3|13
CASSLRRGDTQYF
>TRBV4-2|TRBJ2-3|16
CASSQDVSGGPDTQYF
>TRBV6-1|TRBJ1-2|15
CAIESWGSSNYGYTF
>TRBV5-6|TRBJ2-6|13
CASSLRGPNVLTF
>TRBV10-3|TRBJ2-2|16
CAISPGQGVNTGELFF
>TRBV9|TRBJ1-3|14
CASSVGVSGNTIYF
>TRBV20-1|TRBJ1-5|16
CSASRRARNPNQPQHF
>TRBV3-1|TRBJ2-6|16
CASSPSLSEGANVLTF
>TRBV28|TRBJ1-2|14
CASKGTAGPYGYTF
>TRBV7-9|TRBJ1-5|15
CASSLDRVNGQPQHF
>TRBV4-2|TRBJ2-1|16
CASSQGPNRAVDEQFF
>TRBV6-2/TRBV6-3|TRBJ2-5|19
CASSYSISGSHRGVKTQYF
>TRBV9|TRBJ2-7|18
CASSPRPHLADLFYEQYF
>TRBV13|TRBJ1-2|15
CASSLQGQGTYGYTF
>TRBV5-1|TRBJ2-5|15
CASSSSGGATETQYF
>TRBV5-4|TRBJ2-3|14
CATLAGASTDTQYF
>TRBV20-1|TRBJ1-1|13
CSAPRQRNTEAFF
>TRBV4-3|TRBJ1-4|14
CASSQEQGNEKLFF